These 3 T cell receptor beta chains share one sample of origin, sequenced in a study of blood T cell repertoires in COVID-19 (dated by TCRdb to the early 2020s). To prepare the library, the immunoSEQ multiplex PCR assay was applied. The table comes from immuneACCESS by way of TCRdb, which keeps in-frame sequences with V and J called. Part of the clones is missing from these tables; in studies checked, under half for an unresolved V gene and the rest for unknown reasons. The sample records around 140,000 clones, about 87% of which are singletons. The ten largest account for about 4% of the sample. Sequencing input: PBMCs or T cells enriched from blood (not recorded which). Receptors were obtained from a man aged 45-65 years in a cohort exposed to, infected with or recovered from COVID-19 (not recorded which).

The V and J genes are TRBV7-8 and TRBJ1-5, with TRBD1 as a possible D gene (5 bases). V lost 4 bases and J lost 13, with 17 bases in between. Germline assignment: CDR1 SGHVS and CDR2 FQNEAQ. The CDR3 has 13 residues. The DNA of the CDR3 is TGTGCCAGCAGCTCGATTCAGGGTGCAGGGCAGCATTTT. Amino acid sequence: CASSSIQGAGQHF. Full variable domain (rest looked up from reference TRBV7-8 and TRBJ1-5): GAGVSQSPRYKVAKRGQDVALRCDPISGHVSLFWYQQALGQGPEFLTYFQNEAQLDKSGLPSDRFFAERPEGSVSTLKIQRTQQEDSAVYLCASSSIQGAGQHFGDGTRLSIL.

This chain uses TRBV15 with TRBJ2-7; a possible D gene is TRBD1 (5 bases). This CDR3 has 13 amino acids. Trimming removed 0 bases at V and 6 bases at J, with 9 bases between. Germline CDR1 reads LNHNV; CDR2 reads YYDKDF (reference sequence). The CDR3 protein is CATSRDLGAEQYF. The CDR3, as DNA: TGTGCCACCAGCAGAGATTTAGGGGCCGAGCAGTACTTC.

V usage is TRBV14 and J usage is TRBJ1-1; D possibly corresponds to TRBD1 (5 bases). The V end lost 2 bases, the J end lost 5 bases, and 12 bases lay between the germline ends. Looked up from germline, CDR1 is SGHDN and CDR2 is FVKESK. This CDR3 spans 14 amino acids. The CDR3 DNA reads as TGTGCCAGCAGCCAATGGGAGGGGAGAACTGAAGCTTTCTTT. It is translated as CASSQWEGRTEAFF.